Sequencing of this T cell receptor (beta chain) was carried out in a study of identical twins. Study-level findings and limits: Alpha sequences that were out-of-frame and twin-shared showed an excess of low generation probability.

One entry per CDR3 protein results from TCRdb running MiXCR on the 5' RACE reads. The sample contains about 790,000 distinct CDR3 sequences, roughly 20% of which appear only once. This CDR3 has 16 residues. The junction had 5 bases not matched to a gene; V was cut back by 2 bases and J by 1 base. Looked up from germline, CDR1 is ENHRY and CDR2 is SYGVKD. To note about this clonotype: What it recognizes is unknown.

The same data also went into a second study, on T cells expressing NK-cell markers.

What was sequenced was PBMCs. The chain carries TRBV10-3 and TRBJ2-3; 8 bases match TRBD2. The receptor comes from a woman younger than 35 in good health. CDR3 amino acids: CAISEPERGRTDTQYF. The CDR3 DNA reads TGTGCCATCAGTGAGCCAGAGCGGGGGCGCACAGATACGCAGTATTTT.